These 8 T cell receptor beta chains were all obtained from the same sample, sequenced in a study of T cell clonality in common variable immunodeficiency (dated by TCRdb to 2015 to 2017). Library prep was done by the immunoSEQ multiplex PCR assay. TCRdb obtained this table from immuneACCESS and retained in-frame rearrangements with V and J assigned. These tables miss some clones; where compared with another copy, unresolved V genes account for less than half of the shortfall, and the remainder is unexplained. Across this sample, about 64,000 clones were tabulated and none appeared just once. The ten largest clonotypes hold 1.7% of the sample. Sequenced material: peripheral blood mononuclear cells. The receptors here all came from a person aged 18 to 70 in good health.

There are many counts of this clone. The CDR3: CASRAATNTEAFF. Incomplete CDR3 DNA: TGCGCCAGCCGAGCGGCGACGAACACTGAA. This chain joins TRBV10-1 and TRBJ1-1; D gene uncertain. The DNA ends 3 residues before the CDR3 does, and the rest of the CDR3 is filled in from the germline J gene. The CDR3 consists of 13 residues. Deletions cut 8 bases from V and 1 base from J, with 11 bases between. The germline V gene encodes CDR1 WNHNN and CDR2 SYGVQD (reference sequence).

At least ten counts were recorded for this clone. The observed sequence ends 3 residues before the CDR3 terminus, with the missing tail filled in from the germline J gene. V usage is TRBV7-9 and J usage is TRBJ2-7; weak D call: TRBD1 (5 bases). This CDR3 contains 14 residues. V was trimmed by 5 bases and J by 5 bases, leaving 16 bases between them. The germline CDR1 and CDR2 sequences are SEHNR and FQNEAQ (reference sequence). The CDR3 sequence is CASSHPAGNHEQYF. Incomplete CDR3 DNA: TGTGCCAGCAGCCACCCGGCAGGGAACCACGAG.

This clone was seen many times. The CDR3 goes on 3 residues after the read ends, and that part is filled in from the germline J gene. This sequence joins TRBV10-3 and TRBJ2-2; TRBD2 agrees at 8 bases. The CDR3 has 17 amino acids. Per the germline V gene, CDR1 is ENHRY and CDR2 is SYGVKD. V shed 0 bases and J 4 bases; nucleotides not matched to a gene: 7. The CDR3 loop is CAISESSSGVLTGELFF. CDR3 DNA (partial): TGTGCCATCAGTGAGTCGAGTAGCGGGGTACTCACCGGGGAG.

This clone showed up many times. The sequenced CDR3 bases are TGCGCCTCCCGGACAGGGATAAACACTGAA. Protein sequence: CASRTGINTE. The whole CDR3 protein is CASRTGINTEAFF. The chain employs TRBV5-1 and TRBJ1-1, with 8 nucleotides matching TRBD1. The read comes to an end 3 residues before the CDR3 does, leaving the germline J gene to fill in the end. CDR1 is SGHRS, CDR2 YFSETQ, per germline. The V and J ends lost 10 bases and 2 bases, in that order; junction bases with no gene match: 7. This CDR3 region has 13 residues.

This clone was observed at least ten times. CDR3: CASSETGGSNQPQHF. The part of the CDR3 DNA that was read is TGTGCCAGCAGTGAAACAGGGGGCTCCAATCAGCCC. This chain uses TRBV6-1 with TRBJ1-5; TRBD1 matches at 9 bases. The read ends 3 residues early relative to the CDR3; the germline J gene fills the gap. Germline CDR1 reads MNHNS; CDR2 reads SASEGT. V was clipped by 2 bases and J by 3 bases; unmatched bases: 2. This CDR3 spans 15 amino acids.

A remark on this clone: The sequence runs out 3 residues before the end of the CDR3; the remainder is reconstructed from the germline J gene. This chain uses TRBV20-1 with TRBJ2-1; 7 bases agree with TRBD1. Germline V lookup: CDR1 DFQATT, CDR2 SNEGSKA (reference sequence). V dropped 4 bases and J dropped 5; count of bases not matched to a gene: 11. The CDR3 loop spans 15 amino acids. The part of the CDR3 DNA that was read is TGCAGTGCTAATCAAGGGAGTACAGGGGACAATGAG. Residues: CSANQGSTGDNE. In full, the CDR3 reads CSANQGSTGDNEQFF.

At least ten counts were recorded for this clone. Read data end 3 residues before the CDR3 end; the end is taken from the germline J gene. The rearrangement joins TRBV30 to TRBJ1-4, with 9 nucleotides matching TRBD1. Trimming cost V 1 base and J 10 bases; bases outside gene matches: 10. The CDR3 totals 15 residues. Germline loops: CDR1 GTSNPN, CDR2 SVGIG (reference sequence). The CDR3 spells CAWSAGTGLSGKLFF. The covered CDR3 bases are TGTGCCTGGAGTGCCGGGACAGGGTTATCTGGAAAA.

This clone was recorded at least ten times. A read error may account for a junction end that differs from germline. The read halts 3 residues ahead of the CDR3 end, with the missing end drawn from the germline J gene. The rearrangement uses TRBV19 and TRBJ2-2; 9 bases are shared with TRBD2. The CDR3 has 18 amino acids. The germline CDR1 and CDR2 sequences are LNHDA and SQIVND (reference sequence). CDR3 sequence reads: CASSLERGAGSYTGELFF. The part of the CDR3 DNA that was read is TGTGCCAGTAGTCTAGAGCGGGGGGCCGGCTCCTACACCGGGGAG.